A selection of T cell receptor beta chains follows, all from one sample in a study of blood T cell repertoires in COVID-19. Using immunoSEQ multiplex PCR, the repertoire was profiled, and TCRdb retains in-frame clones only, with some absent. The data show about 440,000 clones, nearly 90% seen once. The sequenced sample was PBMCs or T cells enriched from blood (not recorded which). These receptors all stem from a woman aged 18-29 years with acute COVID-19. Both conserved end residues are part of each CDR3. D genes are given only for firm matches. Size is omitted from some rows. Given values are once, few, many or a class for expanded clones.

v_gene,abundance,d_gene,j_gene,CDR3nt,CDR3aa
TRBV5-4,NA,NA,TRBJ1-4,TGTGCCAGCAGCTTCGGGGGGAAACTGTTTTTT,CASSFGGKLFF
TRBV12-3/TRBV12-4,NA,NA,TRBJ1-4,TGTGCCAGCAGTTTCCGTTATGAAAAACTGTTTTTT,CASSFRYEKLFF
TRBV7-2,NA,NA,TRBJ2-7,TGTGCCAGCAGCTTCCTCCGCTCCTACGAGCAGTACTTC,CASSFLRSYEQYF
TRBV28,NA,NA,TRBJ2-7,TGTGCCAGCAGACACTACGAGCAGTACTTC,CASRHYEQYF
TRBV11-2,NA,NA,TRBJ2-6,TGTGCCAGCAGCTTGCGGGCTGGGGCCAACGTCCTGACTTTC,CASSLRAGANVLTF
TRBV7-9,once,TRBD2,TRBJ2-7,TGTGCCAGCAGCTTACCACCGGGACTAGGATACGAGCAGTACTTC,CASSLPPGLGYEQYF
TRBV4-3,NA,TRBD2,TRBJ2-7,TGCGCCAGCAGCCAAGACAGGGCTAGCGGAACCTACGAGCAGTACTTC,CASSQDRASGTYEQYF
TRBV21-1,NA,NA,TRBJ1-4,TGTGCCAGCAGCAATGCGAGCCGAGCGAATGAAAAACTGTTTTTT,CASSNASRANEKLFF
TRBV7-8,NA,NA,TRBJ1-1,TGTGCCAGCAGCTCAAACCGGGGGGTGAACACTGAAGCTTTCTTT,CASSSNRGVNTEAFF
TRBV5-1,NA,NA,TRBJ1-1,TGCGCCAGCAGTAGGCAGGGTGAGAACACTGAAGCTTTCTTT,CASSRQGENTEAFF
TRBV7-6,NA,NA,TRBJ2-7,TGTGCCAGCAGCTTAGGAGGTAGCGGAGAACCCTACGAGCAGTACTTC,CASSLGGSGEPYEQYF
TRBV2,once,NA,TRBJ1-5,TGTGCCAGCAGTGGACAATTTAGCAATCAGCCCCAGCATTTT,CASSGQFSNQPQHF
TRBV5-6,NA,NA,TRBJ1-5,TGTGCCAGCAGCTCCCGGACAGGCAATCAGCCCCAGCATTTT,CASSSRTGNQPQHF
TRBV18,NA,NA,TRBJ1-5,TGTGCCAGCTCACAGGCGGGGTTCAATCAGCCCCAGCATTTT,CASSQAGFNQPQHF
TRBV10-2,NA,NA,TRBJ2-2,TGCGCCAGCAGTGACGCGGGCACGAACACCGGGGAGCTGTTTTTT,CASSDAGTNTGELFF
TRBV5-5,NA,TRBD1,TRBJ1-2,TGTGCCAGCAGCGAACTCCCGGGACAGGCGGACTATGGCTACACCTTC,CASSELPGQADYGYTF
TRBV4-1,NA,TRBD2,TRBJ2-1,TGCGCCAGCAGCCAAGAACAGCGGGGGGTATCGCTTCATGAGCAGTTCTTC,CASSQEQRGVSLHEQFF
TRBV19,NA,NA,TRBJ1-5,TGTGCCAGTATCGAGAGATGGCACAGCAACGATAATCAGCCCCAGCATTTT,CASIERWHSNDNQPQHF
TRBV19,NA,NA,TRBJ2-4,TGTGCCACCAACCTAGGGGGTGGGTCCAAAAACATTCAGTACTTC,CATNLGGGSKNIQYF
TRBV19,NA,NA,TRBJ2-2,TGTGCCAGTAGTCCCAGCGCGAACACCGGGGAGCTGTTTTTT,CASSPSANTGELFF
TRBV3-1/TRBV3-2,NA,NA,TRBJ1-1,TGTGCCAGCAGCCAAGATCACAGCCCCGTTAACACTGAAGCTTTCTTT,CASSQDHSPVNTEAFF
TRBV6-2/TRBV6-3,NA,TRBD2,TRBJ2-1,TGTGCCAGCAGCCTCGGACTAGCGGGAAGTAATGAGCAGTTCTTC,CASSLGLAGSNEQFF
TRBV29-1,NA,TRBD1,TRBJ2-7,TGCAGCGCCAACCCGGGACAGGGGTTCCAGCAGTACTTC,CSANPGQGFQQYF
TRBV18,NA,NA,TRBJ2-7,TGTGCCAGCTCACCCTCGGGACAAGGGGTCTACGAGCAGTACTTC,CASSPSGQGVYEQYF
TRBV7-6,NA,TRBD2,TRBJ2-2,TGTGCCAGCAGCTTAGCAAAGCGGGGCGGGGAGCTGTTTTTT,CASSLAKRGGELFF
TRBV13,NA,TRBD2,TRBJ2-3,TGTGCCAGCAGGCATTGGGGGGGGACAGATACGCAGTATTTT,CASRHWGGTDTQYF
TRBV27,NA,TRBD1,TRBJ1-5,TGTGCCAGCAGTTTATTGGCAGGGGGAAATCAGCCCCAGCATTTT,CASSLLAGGNQPQHF
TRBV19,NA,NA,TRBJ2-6,TGTGCCAGTAGCGAGACTGGGGCCAACGTCCTGACTTTC,CASSETGANVLTF
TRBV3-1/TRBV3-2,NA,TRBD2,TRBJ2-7,TGTGCCAGCAGCCACGGGACTAACTACGAGCAGTACTTC,CASSHGTNYEQYF
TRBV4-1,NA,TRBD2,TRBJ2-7,TGCGCCAGCAGCCCATCCGGGACTAGCGGTTCCTACGAGCAGTACTTC,CASSPSGTSGSYEQYF
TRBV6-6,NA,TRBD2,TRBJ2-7,TGTGCCAGCAGCACCCCTAGCGGGGGGCCTTCGTACGAGCAGTACTTC,CASSTPSGGPSYEQYF
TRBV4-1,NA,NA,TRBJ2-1,TGCGCCAGCAGCCAACGGGTTTCCCGTGAAAATGAGCAGTTCTTC,CASSQRVSRENEQFF
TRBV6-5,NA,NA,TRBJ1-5,TGTGCCAGCAGCTCCGGGACACAGTTCGATCAGCCCCAGCATTTT,CASSSGTQFDQPQHF
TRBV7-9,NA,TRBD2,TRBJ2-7,TGTGCCAGCAGCTTATGGAGCGGGGGGGATCTACACGAGCAGTACTTC,CASSLWSGGDLHEQYF
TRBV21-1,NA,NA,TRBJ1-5,TGTGCCAGCAGCGCACGGACAGCTTATAGCAATCAGCCCCAGCATTTT,CASSARTAYSNQPQHF
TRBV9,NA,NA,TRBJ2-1,TGTGCCAGCAGCGTTACCGCAGGGATCCACAATGAGCAGTTCTTC,CASSVTAGIHNEQFF
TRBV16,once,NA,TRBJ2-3,TGTGCCAGCCTACAACGACGAGGGAGTGGACCAGATACGCAGTATTTT,CASLQRRGSGPDTQYF
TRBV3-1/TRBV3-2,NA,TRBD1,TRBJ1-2,TGTGCCAGCAGCCAAGACGCAGGGGGCAAAGGCTACACCTTC,CASSQDAGGKGYTF
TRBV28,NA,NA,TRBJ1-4,TGTGCCAGCAGTTCCCCGGCTGAGGCGGATGAAAAACTGTTTTTT,CASSSPAEADEKLFF